This T cell receptor beta chain was documented in a study of cytomegalovirus exposure and HLA in healthy donors. PCR primers comprised 60 Vbeta and 13 Jbeta primers. Data came from immunoSEQ multiplex PCR; TCRdb stores just in-frame clones and leaves some out. The sample totals roughly 55,000 clones. Per the germline V gene, CDR1 is MNHEY and CDR2 is SVGAGI. V lost 2 bases and J 4 bases, leaving 15 bases between the germline ends. This CDR3 spans 15 amino acids. The chain couples TRBV6-5 to TRBJ2-7; no clear D. The sequence derives from a man between 45 and 60 years old in good health and CMV-seropositive. The sequenced sample was PBMCs. CDR3 DNA sequence: TGTGCCAGCAGTTACCTCGCGGCAGCAACATACGAGCAGTACTTC. Encoded protein: CASSYLAAATYEQYF.